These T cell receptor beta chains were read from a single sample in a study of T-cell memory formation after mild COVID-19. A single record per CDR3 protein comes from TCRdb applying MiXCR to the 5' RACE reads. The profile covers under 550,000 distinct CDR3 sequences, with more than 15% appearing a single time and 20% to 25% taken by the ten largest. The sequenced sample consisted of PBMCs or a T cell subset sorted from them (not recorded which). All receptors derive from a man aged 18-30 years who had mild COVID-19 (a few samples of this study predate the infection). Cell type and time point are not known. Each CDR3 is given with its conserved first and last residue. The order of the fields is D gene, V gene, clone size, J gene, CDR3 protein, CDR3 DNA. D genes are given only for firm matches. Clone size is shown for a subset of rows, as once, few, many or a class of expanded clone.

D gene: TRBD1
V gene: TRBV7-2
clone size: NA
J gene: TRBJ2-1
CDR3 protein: CASSSIGRGRWFF
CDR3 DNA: TGTGCCAGCAGCTCTATCGGTAGGGGGCGATGGTTCTTC

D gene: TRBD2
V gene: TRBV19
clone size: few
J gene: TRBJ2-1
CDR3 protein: CASAPLSGGSYNEQFF
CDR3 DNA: TGTGCCAGCGCACCTCTTAGCGGGGGGTCCTACAATGAGCAGTTCTTC

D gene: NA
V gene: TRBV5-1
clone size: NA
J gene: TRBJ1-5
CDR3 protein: CASSLSGQNHQPQHF
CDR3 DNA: TGCGCCAGCAGCTTATCCGGACAGAACCATCAGCCCCAGCATTTT

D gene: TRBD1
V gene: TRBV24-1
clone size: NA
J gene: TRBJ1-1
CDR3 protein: CATRQGWGTEAFF
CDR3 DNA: TGTGCCACCAGACAGGGGTGGGGAACTGAAGCTTTCTTT

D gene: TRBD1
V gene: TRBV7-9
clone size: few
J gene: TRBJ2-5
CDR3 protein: CASSDDRGLGKTQYF
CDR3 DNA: TGTGCCAGCAGCGATGACAGGGGGCTCGGGAAGACCCAGTACTTC

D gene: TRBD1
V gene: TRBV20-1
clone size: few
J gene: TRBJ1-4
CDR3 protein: CSALTGENEKLFF
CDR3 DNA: TGCAGTGCTTTGACAGGGGAGAATGAAAAACTGTTTTTT

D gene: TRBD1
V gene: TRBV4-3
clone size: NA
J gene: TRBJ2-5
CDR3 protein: CASSLAAWTGPETQYF
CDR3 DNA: TGCGCCAGCAGCCTGGCGGCATGGACAGGGCCAGAGACCCAGTACTTC

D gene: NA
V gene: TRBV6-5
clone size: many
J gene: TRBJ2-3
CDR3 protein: CASSYTPRGGGTDTQYF
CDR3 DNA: TGTGCCAGCAGTTACACCCCCAGGGGCGGTGGCACAGATACGCAGTATTTT

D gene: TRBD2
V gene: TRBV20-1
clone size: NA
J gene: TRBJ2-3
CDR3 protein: CSALGGGTDTQYF
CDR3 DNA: TGCAGTGCCCTTGGGGGGGGCACAGATACGCAGTATTTT

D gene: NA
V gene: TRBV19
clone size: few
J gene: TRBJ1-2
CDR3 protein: CASTRNPIHYGYTF
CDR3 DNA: TGTGCCAGTACAAGGAACCCCATTCATTATGGCTACACCTTC

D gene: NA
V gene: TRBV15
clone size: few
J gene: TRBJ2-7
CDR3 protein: CATSRGGSSYEQYF
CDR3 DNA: TGTGCCACCAGCAGAGGTGGGAGCTCCTACGAGCAGTACTTC

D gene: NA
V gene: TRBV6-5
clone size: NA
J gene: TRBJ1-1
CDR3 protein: CASSSYRVEDANAEAFF
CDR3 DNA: TGTGCCAGCAGTAGTTATAGGGTGGAGGACGCTAACGCTGAAGCTTTCTTT

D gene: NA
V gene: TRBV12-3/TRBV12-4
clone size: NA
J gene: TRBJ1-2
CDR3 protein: CASSLERGRGYTF
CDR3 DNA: TGTGCCAGCAGTTTAGAAAGGGGCCGAGGCTACACCTTC

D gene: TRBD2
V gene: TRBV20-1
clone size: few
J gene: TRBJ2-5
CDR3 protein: CSASLAGRETQYF
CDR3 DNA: TGCAGTGCTAGCCTAGCGGGGCGAGAGACCCAGTACTTC

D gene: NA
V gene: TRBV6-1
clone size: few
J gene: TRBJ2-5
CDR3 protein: CASSDGRARFGETQYF
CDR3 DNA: TGTGCCAGCAGTGATGGCAGGGCGAGGTTCGGAGAGACCCAGTACTTC

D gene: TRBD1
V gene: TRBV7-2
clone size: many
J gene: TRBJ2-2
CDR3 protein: CASSLATGGTGELFF
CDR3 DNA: TGTGCCAGCAGCTTAGCGACAGGGGGGACCGGGGAGCTGTTTTTT

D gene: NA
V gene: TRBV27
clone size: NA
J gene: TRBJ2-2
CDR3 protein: CASSFYPGTGELFF
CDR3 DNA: TGTGCCAGCAGTTTCTACCCAGGGACCGGGGAGCTGTTTTTT

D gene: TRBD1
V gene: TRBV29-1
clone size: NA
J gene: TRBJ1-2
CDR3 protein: CSVEDDRGFGYTF
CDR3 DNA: TGCAGCGTTGAAGATGACAGGGGTTTCGGCTACACCTTC

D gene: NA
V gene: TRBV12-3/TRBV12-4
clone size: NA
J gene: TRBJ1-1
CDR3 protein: CASSLIYRILNTEAFF
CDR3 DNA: TGTGCCAGCAGTTTAATATACCGCATACTGAACACTGAAGCTTTCTTT

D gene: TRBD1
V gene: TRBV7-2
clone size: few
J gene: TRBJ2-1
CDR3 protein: CASSLVASRGIYNEQFF
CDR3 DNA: TGTGCCAGCAGCTTAGTGGCCTCCAGGGGGATATACAATGAGCAGTTCTTC

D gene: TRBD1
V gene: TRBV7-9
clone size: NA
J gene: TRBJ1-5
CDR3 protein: CASSLGTGYDQPQHF
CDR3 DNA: TGTGCCAGCAGCTTAGGGACAGGGTACGATCAGCCCCAGCATTTT

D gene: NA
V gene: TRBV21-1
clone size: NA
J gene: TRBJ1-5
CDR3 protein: CASSKAVIRVGQPQHF
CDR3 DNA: TGTGCCAGCAGCAAAGCCGTGATCCGGGTGGGTCAGCCCCAGCATTTT

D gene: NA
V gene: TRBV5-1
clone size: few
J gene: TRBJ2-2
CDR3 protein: CASSWTDGELFF
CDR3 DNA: TGCGCCAGCAGCTGGACAGACGGGGAGCTGTTTTTT

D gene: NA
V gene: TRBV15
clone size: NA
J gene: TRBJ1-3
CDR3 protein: CATSRGEGGNTIYF
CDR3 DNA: TGTGCCACCAGCAGAGGGGAGGGTGGAAACACCATATATTTT

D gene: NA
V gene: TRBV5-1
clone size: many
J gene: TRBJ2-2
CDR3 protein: CASSLVLDGRATGELFF
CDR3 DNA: TGCGCCAGCAGCTTGGTCCTGGACGGGCGGGCCACCGGGGAGCTGTTTTTT

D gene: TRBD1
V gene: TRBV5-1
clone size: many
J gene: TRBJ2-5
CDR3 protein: CASSLATGQETQYF
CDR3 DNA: TGCGCCAGCAGCTTGGCGACAGGGCAAGAGACCCAGTACTTC

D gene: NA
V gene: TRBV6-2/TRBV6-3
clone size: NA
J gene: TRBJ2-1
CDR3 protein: CASSGLSYNEQFF
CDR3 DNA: TGTGCCAGTAGCGGCCTTTCCTACAATGAGCAGTTCTTC

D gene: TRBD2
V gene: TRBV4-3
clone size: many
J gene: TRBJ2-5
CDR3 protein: CASSQDWSGGATETQYF
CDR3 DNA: TGCGCCAGCAGCCAAGATTGGAGCGGGGGGGCCACAGAGACCCAGTACTTC

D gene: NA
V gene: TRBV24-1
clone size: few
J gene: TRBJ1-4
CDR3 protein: CATSQGYPNEKLFF
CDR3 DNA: TGTGCCACCAGTCAGGGGTATCCTAATGAAAAACTGTTTTTT

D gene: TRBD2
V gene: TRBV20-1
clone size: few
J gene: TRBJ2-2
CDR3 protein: CSARDLSGGRELFF
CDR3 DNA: TGCAGTGCTAGAGATCTTAGCGGGGGGCGGGAGCTGTTTTTT

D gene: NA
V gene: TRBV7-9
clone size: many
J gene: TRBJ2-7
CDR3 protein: CASSSVAYEQYF
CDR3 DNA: TGTGCCAGCAGCTCCGTCGCCTACGAGCAGTACTTC

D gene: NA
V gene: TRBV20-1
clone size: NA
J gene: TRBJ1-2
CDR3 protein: CSARDQIMGGYGYTF
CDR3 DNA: TGCAGTGCTAGAGACCAGATCATGGGGGGATATGGCTACACCTTC

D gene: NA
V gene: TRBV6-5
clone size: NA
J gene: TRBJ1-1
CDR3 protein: CASTRFMGNTEAFF
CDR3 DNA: TGTGCCAGCACCCGGTTCATGGGGAACACTGAAGCTTTCTTT

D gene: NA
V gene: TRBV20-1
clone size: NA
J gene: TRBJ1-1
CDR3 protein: CSATDGYMNTEAFF
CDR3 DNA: TGCAGTGCTACAGACGGATACATGAACACTGAAGCTTTCTTT

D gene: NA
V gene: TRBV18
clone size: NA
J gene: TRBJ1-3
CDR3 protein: CASSPWVAGNTGNTIYF
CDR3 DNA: TGTGCCAGCTCACCCTGGGTGGCAGGGAACACTGGAAACACCATATATTTT

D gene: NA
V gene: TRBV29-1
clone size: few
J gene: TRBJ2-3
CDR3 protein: CSVAAWTTPTDTQYF
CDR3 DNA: TGCAGCGTTGCCGCTTGGACTACCCCGACCGATACGCAGTATTTT

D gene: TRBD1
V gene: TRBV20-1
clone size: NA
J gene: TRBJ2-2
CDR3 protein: CSARGPGQPGKNLELFF
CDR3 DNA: TGCAGTGCTAGAGGACCGGGACAGCCGGGCAAAAACCTGGAGCTGTTTTTT

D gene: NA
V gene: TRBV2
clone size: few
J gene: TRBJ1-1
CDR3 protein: CASSPYRDPAFF
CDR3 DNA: TGTGCCAGCAGCCCCTACAGGGATCCAGCTTTCTTT

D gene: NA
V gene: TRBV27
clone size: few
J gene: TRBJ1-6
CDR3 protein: CASSPLYREGPPLHF
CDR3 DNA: TGTGCCAGCAGTCCCCTCTACAGGGAGGGACCACCCCTCCACTTT

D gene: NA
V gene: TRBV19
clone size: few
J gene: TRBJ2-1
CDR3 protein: CASSIVPGSYNEQFF
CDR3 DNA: TGTGCCAGTAGTATAGTTCCAGGCTCCTACAATGAGCAGTTCTTC

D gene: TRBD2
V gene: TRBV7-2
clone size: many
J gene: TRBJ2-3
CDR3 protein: CASSPGGGTDTQYF
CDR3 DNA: TGTGCCAGCAGCCCTGGGGGGGGCACAGATACGCAGTATTTT

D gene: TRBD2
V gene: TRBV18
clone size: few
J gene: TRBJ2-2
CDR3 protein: CASSPGLAGNTGELFF
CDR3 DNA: TGTGCCAGCTCTCCGGGGCTAGCGGGGAACACCGGGGAGCTGTTTTTT

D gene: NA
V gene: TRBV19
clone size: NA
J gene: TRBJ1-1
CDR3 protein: CASSIAHGEKEAFF
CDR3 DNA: TGTGCCAGTAGTATAGCGCATGGGGAAAAGGAAGCTTTCTTT

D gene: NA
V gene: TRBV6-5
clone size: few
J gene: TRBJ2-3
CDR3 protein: CASKGPDTQYF
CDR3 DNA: TGTGCCAGCAAGGGCCCAGATACGCAGTATTTT

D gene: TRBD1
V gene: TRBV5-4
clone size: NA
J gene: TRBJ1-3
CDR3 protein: CASSWGTGVSSGNTIYF
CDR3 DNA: TGTGCCAGCAGCTGGGGGACAGGGGTCAGCTCTGGAAACACCATATATTTT

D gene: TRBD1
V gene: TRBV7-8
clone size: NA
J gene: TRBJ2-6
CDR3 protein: CASSYRGRGANVLTF
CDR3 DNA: TGTGCCAGCAGCTACAGGGGACGTGGGGCCAACGTCCTGACTTTC

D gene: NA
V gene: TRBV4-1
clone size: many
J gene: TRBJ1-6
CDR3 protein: CASSQEVTADSPLHF
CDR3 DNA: TGCGCCAGCAGCCAAGAAGTCACAGCCGACTCACCCCTCCACTTT

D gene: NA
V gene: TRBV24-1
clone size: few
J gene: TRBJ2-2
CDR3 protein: CATSDLEELFF
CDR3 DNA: TGTGCCACCAGTGATTTAGAGGAGCTGTTTTTT

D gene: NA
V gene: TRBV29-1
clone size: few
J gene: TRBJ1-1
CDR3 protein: CSVRTLMNTEAFF
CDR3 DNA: TGCAGCGTCCGGACCCTGATGAACACTGAAGCTTTCTTT